What follows is one T cell receptor (beta chain) and its context. These data originate in a study of blood T cell repertoires in COVID-19. About the study: Samples representing acute and convalescent COVID-19 were sourced from the United States, Italy and Spain.

Germline CDR1 is MGHRA and CDR2 is YSYEKL. Trimming left V 2 bases short and J 2 bases short, with 12 bases between. The CDR3 loop spans 15 amino acids. What the recovered Cohort 3 donors had was two negative PCRs, clearance, or symptom resolution. In the authors' methods: Researchers report that nucleated cell counts were estimated from reference gene primer amplification. TCRdb keeps only in-frame clones here, not all; method: immunoSEQ multiplex PCR. The V and J calls and clone size were taken over from that table, and D and trimming were inferred from the DNA. The sample contains 310,000 or so clones, 89% of which appear only once.

This chain joins TRBV4-1 and TRBJ1-1, with D possibly TRBD1 on 6 matching bases. What was sequenced was PBMCs or T cells enriched from blood (not recorded which). The origin of this receptor is a woman in her thirties or forties who had recovered from COVID-19. The CDR3: CASSQRGGGNTEAFF. DNA for the CDR3: TGCGCCAGCAGCCAAAGGGGGGGAGGCAACACTGAAGCTTTCTTT.